This T cell receptor (beta chain) is drawn from a study of shared clonotypes between healthy human individuals. Original handling: Junction-only sequences without quality scores came from ImmunoSEQ, so filtering differed. The protocol was immunoSEQ multiplex PCR, while the TCRdb copy is restricted to in-frame clones and leaves out a portion. The V and J calls and clone size are taken from that table; D and trimming were inferred from the DNA. The data show 2.3 million or so clones, 85% to 95% seen once. Germline V gene data show CDR1 as SEHNR and CDR2 as FQNEAQ (reference sequence). CDR3 length: 14 amino acids. V was clipped by 5 bases and J by 1 base, with 11 bases between them.

The TCR originated in a man between 18 and 29 years old in good health. Some clones in this sample may be carry-over from other donors' samples. The V and J genes are TRBV7-9 and TRBJ1-1, with no clear D. The specimen was naive CD4+ T cells from PBMCs. Described subset: CD45RA+ positively selected. CDR3 residues: CASSPPARNTEAFF. Written as DNA, the CDR3 is TGTGCCAGCAGCCCCCCCGCTAGGAACACTGAAGCTTTCTTT.